The 32 T cell receptor beta chains reported below all come from one sample, sequenced in a study of blood T cells in healthy people across ages. Next came a second PCR, run for about 6 to 12 cycles, which used a sample-barcoded 5' primer along with a J-beta primer mix. TCRdb re-called the 5' RACE reads with MiXCR, one entry per CDR3 protein. The sample lists around 1,000,000 distinct CDR3 sequences; less than 25% were seen once. These data were also reused for a study on T cells of mothers and their children.

The sequenced sample was blood. Receptor source: a girl aged 2 to 9 in good health.

This chain uses TRBV20-1 with TRBJ2-7; D gene ambiguous. The CDR3 contains 15 residues. Germline-derived CDR1 and CDR2 are DFQATT and SNEGSKA (reference sequence). V was trimmed by 2 bases and J by 4 bases, leaving 18 bases between them. The CDR3 protein is CSARSSMVVAYEQYF. CDR3 sequence (DNA): TGCAGTGCTAGATCCTCCATGGTGGTGGCTTACGAGCAGTACTTC.

This chain connects TRBV29-1 to TRBJ2-3; D is uncertain. Trimming pared 3 bases from V and 6 bases from J, leaving 10 bases between. Germline-derived CDR1 and CDR2 are SQVTM and ANQGSEA. CDR3 size: 12 residues. The CDR3 nucleotides are TGCAGCGTTGATATCGTGGGCGATACGCAGTATTTT. Translated, it gives CSVDIVGDTQYF.

The rearrangement links TRBV20-1 to TRBJ2-3, with D possibly being TRBD1 (6 bases). With the DNA end fitting TRBJ1-5 better, the J assignment may be wrong. The CDR3 is made up of 15 amino acids. CDR1 and CDR2 (germline): DFQATT, SNEGSKA (reference sequence). In DNA, the CDR3 is TGCAGTGCTAGAGATGTGGGGGCCTCCACAGATACGCAGCATTTT. This codes for CSARDVGASTDTQHF.

In this sample, this clonotype turned up a few times. The chain recombines TRBV2 with TRBJ2-1, with D tentatively TRBD1 (5 bases). The better agreement between TRBJ2-5 and the DNA end casts doubt on the J call. The CDR3 covers 12 residues. The germline V gene encodes CDR1 SNHLY and CDR2 FYNNEI. The CDR3 DNA reads TGTGCCAGCAGTGGGGCCCAAGGGGCCCAGTACTTC. Protein sequence: CASSGAQGAQYF.

The chain links TRBV7-8 to TRBJ2-7; 9 bases align to TRBD1. The CDR3 is made up of 16 amino acids. The junction had 9 bases not matched to a gene; V was cut back by 5 bases and J by 1 base. Germline V lookup: CDR1 SGHVS, CDR2 FQNEAQ. This chain's CDR3 is CASSNTRDRASYEQYF. CDR3 coding DNA: TGTGCCAGCAGCAATACCCGGGACAGGGCGTCCTACGAGCAGTACTTC.

The chain links TRBV4-1 to TRBJ2-5; 7 bases fit TRBD2. Germline V gene lookup returns CDR1 MGHRA and CDR2 YSYEKL. J lost 4 bases, V lost 1 base, and 6 bases had no gene match. The CDR3 has 15 amino acids. For the CDR3, the DNA is TGCGCCAGCAGCCAAGGCGCTAGCGGAGGAGAGACCCAGTACTTC. It specifies CASSQGASGGETQYF.

There are a few counts of this clonotype. The chain joins TRBV6-6 to TRBJ2-5; D might be TRBD1 or TRBD2, each matching 5 bases. The J call may be incorrect, as the DNA end agrees better with TRBJ2-1. The CDR3 totals 14 residues. The germline V gene encodes CDR1 MNHNY and CDR2 SVGAGI (reference sequence). CDR3 sequence: CASSYLGEDNEQFF. The CDR3 coding sequence is TGTGCCAGCAGTTACTTGGGGGAAGACAATGAGCAGTTCTTC.

This clonotype has just a few counts. This CDR3 reads CASSQEGPGSYEQYF. CDR3 DNA: TGCGCCAGCAGCCAAGAGGGTCCTGGGAGCTACGAGCAGTACTTC. The chain combines TRBV4-1 with TRBJ2-7; possible D gene TRBD2, 5 bases. Trimming removed 0 bases at V and 3 bases at J, with 12 bases between. The germline gives CDR1 MGHRA, CDR2 YSYEKL. The length of the CDR3 is 15 residues.

This clonotype turned up a few times. The gene calls are TRBV6-5 and TRBJ2-3; no firm D call. Trimming took off 6 bases at V and 0 bases at J, with 13 bases between the two ends. CDR1 is MNHEY, CDR2 SVGAGI, per germline. The CDR3 contains 15 residues. The CDR3 loop is CASSSGPSSTDTQYF. The CDR3 DNA follows: TGTGCCAGCAGCTCTGGACCCAGTAGCACAGATACGCAGTATTTT.

The chain links TRBV11-2 to TRBJ2-5; 7 positions agree with TRBD2. V shed 5 bases and J 1 base; nucleotides not matched to a gene: 10. The CDR3 length is 16 residues. Germline-derived CDR1 and CDR2 are SGHAT and FQNNGV. As DNA, the CDR3 is TGTGCCAGCAGCCAAGGGCTAGCGGCCATCCAAGAGACCCAGTACTTC. Its protein product is CASSQGLAAIQETQYF.

This chain uses TRBV9 with TRBJ2-1; D ambiguous. In germline, CDR1 is SGDLS, CDR2 YYNGEE. The CDR3 is 14 amino acids. V was shortened by 2 bases and J by 2 bases, with 8 bases between the two germline ends. DNA for the CDR3: TGTGCCAGCAGCGTCCGATACACCTACAATGAGCAGTTCTTC. Encoded protein: CASSVRYTYNEQFF.

The chain recombines TRBV4-1 with TRBJ1-4, with D tentatively TRBD1 (6 bases). Looked up from germline, CDR1 is MGHRA and CDR2 is YSYEKL. Trimming stripped 2 bases from V and 6 bases from J, with 16 bases between. CDR3 length: 16 amino acids. The CDR3 sequence is CASSQPTGKEHEKLFF. DNA of the CDR3: TGCGCCAGCAGCCAACCCACAGGGAAAGAGCATGAAAAACTGTTTTTT.

The CDR3, as DNA: TGTGCCACCAGATCGTGGGGGACTGAAGCTTTCTTT. This encodes CATRSWGTEAFF. This chain uses TRBV24-1 with TRBJ1-1; D perhaps matches TRBD1 (5 bases). In germline, CDR1 is KGHDR, CDR2 SFDVKD. The V gene lost 7 bases and the J gene lost 5 bases, with 10 bases spanning the gap. This CDR3 comprises 12 residues.

The gene calls are TRBV4-1 and TRBJ1-1, with D possibly being TRBD1 (5 bases). V lost 1 base, J lost 5 bases, and 17 bases lay in between. The length of the CDR3 is 16 residues. In germline, CDR1 is MGHRA, CDR2 YSYEKL. The CDR3 nucleotides read TGCGCCAGCAGCCAAGCTCCGGGACGGGAAACTACTGAAGCTTTCTTT. The encoded protein is CASSQAPGRETTEAFF.

This clonotype has only a few counts. The chain has TRBV9 and TRBJ2-1, with D perhaps matching TRBD2 (6 bases). With 0 bases removed from V and 7 bases from J, the gap between germline ends came to 14 bases. This CDR3 contains 15 residues. From germline, CDR1 is SGDLS and CDR2 YYNGEE. CDR3 in DNA: TGTGCCAGCAGCGTAGCTCAGGGTGGGAGGAATGAGCAGTTCTTC. Its protein product is CASSVAQGGRNEQFF.

The V call is TRBV20-1, the J call TRBJ2-6; no definite D call. CDR1 DFQATT and CDR2 SNEGSKA come from the germline V gene (reference sequence). The ends were cut back, 0 bases at V and 0 bases at J, with 9 bases in the middle. The CDR3 totals 16 residues. The CDR3 is CSAREGRYSGANVLTF. In DNA, the CDR3 is TGCAGTGCTAGAGAAGGCAGGTACTCTGGGGCCAACGTCCTGACTTTC.

CDR3 DNA: TGTGCCAGCAGCGGCAGGGAGCTGAATTCACCCCTCCACTTT. This sequence encodes CASSGRELNSPLHF. This chain joins TRBV4-2 and TRBJ1-6; perhaps TRBD1 as D (5 bases). There are 14 residues in the CDR3. CDR1 LGHNA and CDR2 YNFKEQ come from the germline V gene. Deletions cut 5 bases from V and 7 bases from J, with 12 bases between.

The V and J genes are TRBV20-1 and TRBJ2-1, with 9 bases identical to TRBD2. Per the germline V gene, CDR1 is DFQATT and CDR2 is SNEGSKA (reference sequence). The CDR3 spans 14 residues. The trim removed 6 bases at V and 5 bases at J, leaving 8 bases unmatched. CDR3 protein: CSARTSGQHNEQFF. DNA for the CDR3: TGCAGTGCCCGTACTAGCGGGCAACACAATGAGCAGTTCTTC.

This clonotype turned up a few times. V gene TRBV24-1 combines with J gene TRBJ1-4; tentatively, D is TRBD1 (5 bases). The CDR3 length is 13 residues. The germline V gene has CDR1 KGHDR and CDR2 SFDVKD. With 8 bases removed from V and 8 bases from J, the gap between germline ends came to 14 bases. CDR3 in amino acids: CATKGSDREKLFF. The CDR3 DNA is TGTGCCACCAAGGGGAGTGATCGGGAAAAACTGTTTTTT.

This chain connects TRBV5-1 to TRBJ1-4, with D possibly matching TRBD1 (6 bases). V was pared by 5 bases and J by 3 bases, with 8 bases between. The CDR3 loop spans 13 amino acids. Germline V gene data show CDR1 as SGHRS and CDR2 as YFSETQ. CDR3 sequence reads: CASSGGPNEKLFF. The CDR3 DNA sequence: TGCGCCAGCAGTGGGGGGCCTAATGAAAAACTGTTTTTT. The full variable domain, rest sourced from reference TRBV5-1 and TRBJ1-4, is KAGVTQTPRYLIKTRGQQVTLSCSPISGHRSVSWYQQTPGQGLQFLFEYFSETQRNKGNFPGRFSGRQFSNSRSEMNVSTLELGDSALYLCASSGGPNEKLFFGSGTQLSVL.

This clonotype was observed a few times. The CDR3 bases are TGTGCCAGCGCTAAACTTCAAGAGACCCAGTACTTC. It encodes CASAKLQETQYF. V usage is TRBV7-8 and J usage is TRBJ2-5; D call uncertain. Trimming removed 8 bases at V and 2 bases at J, with 9 bases between. Germline values: CDR1 SGHVS, CDR2 FQNEAQ. The CDR3 contains 12 residues.

V gene TRBV21-1 combines with J gene TRBJ2-5; the D call of TRBD2 is as the table states it, not checked on the DNA. The J call may be incorrect, as the DNA end agrees better with TRBJ2-7. TRBV21-1 is an annotated pseudogene. The CDR3 length is 13 residues. The CDR3 region is CASLGTLHHEQYF. In nucleotides, the CDR3 is TGTGCCAGCCTGGGAACCCTCCACCACGAGCAGTACTTC.

This clonotype has more than one count but fewer than ten. V gene TRBV2 combines with J gene TRBJ1-2; D possibly corresponds to TRBD1 (6 bases). The germline gives CDR1 SNHLY, CDR2 FYNNEI. CDR3 length: 16 amino acids. Trimming removed 5 bases from V and 3 bases from J, with 19 bases in between. The CDR3 DNA reads as TGTGCCAGCAGTCCCGGGGCAGGGGTAAGGGACTATGGCTACACCTTC. This gives the protein CASSPGAGVRDYGYTF.

This clonotype was observed a few times. The chain employs TRBV12-3 or TRBV12-4 and TRBJ1-5, with a tentative D call TRBD1 (6 bases). Trimming shortened V by 6 bases and J by 1 base, and 25 bases separated the two germline ends. The CDR3 extends over 19 amino acids. In DNA form, the CDR3 reads TGTGCCAGCAGCCGGAGGGGGGCGGAAAGCCCCGCAAGCAATCAGCCCCAGCATTTT. Its translation: CASSRRGAESPASNQPQHF.

The table lists this clonotype with a count of one. The chain recombines TRBV5-1 with TRBJ2-5; perhaps TRBD1 as D (6 bases). CDR1 is SGHRS and CDR2 is YFSETQ in the germline V gene. V was trimmed by 4 bases and J by 4 bases, leaving 17 bases between them. CDR3 length: 15 amino acids. Written as DNA, the CDR3 is TGCGCCAGCAGCCTCTTCTCAGGGGCCCCAGAGACCCAGTACTTC. Translated, it gives CASSLFSGAPETQYF.

This clonotype has just a few counts. Mismatch with germline at one junction end may stem from a read error. The V and J genes are TRBV20-1 and TRBJ2-5, with TRBD1 matching over 10 bases. From germline, CDR1 is DFQATT and CDR2 SNEGSKA (reference sequence). The CDR3 is 15 residues long. The CDR3 nucleotides read TGCAGTGCCGAGGAGACAGGGGGCTCCCCGTGGGGTAGGATCTTC. Encoded protein: CSAEETGGSPWGRIF.

This clonotype was seen a few times. The chain links TRBV18 to TRBJ2-7, with TRBD1 identical over 9 bases. CDR1 and CDR2 from the germline V gene are KGHSH and LQKENI. V shed 5 bases, J shed 4 bases, and the junction held 9 bases outside the gene matches. This CDR3 spans 15 amino acids. The CDR3 coding sequence is TGTGCCAGCTCAGAAAACAGGGGGCGCCGGTACGAGCAGTACTTC. Translation: CASSENRGRRYEQYF.

The rearrangement uses TRBV28 and TRBJ2-2, with TRBD2 identical over 10 bases. The CDR3 is 14 amino acids. Unmatched junction bases numbered 5, after V lost 6 bases and J lost 7 bases. The germline V gene has CDR1 MDHEN and CDR2 SYDVKM. The DNA for the CDR3 is TGTGCCAGCAGGCTAGCGGGAGTGGGCGGGGAGCTGTTTTTT. This gives the protein CASRLAGVGGELFF.

This clonotype was seen a few times. The V call is TRBV20-1, the J call TRBJ1-1, with D perhaps TRBD1 (6 bases). The CDR3 has 12 amino acids. The germline V gene encodes CDR1 DFQATT and CDR2 SNEGSKA (reference sequence). Trimming removed 7 bases from V and 4 bases from J, with 13 bases in between. The CDR3 sequence: CSVRPGATEAFF. CDR3 in DNA: TGCAGTGTCCGACCAGGGGCCACTGAAGCTTTCTTT.

This clonotype was seen a handful of times. The chain joins TRBV10-3 to TRBJ2-5; D unresolved. The DNA end is more similar to TRBJ2-7, so the J call may be wrong. Germline CDR1 and CDR2: ENHRY and SYGVKD. CDR3 length: 14 residues. DNA of the CDR3: TGTGCCATCAGTGGTAACGGATTGCCGAACGAGCAGTACTTC. It yields the protein CAISGNGLPNEQYF.

With respect to this clonotype: At one end, the junction sequence differs from germline, possibly due to a read error. The chain employs TRBV4-3 and TRBJ2-4; D remains ambiguous. The CDR3 has 14 residues. CDR1 is LGHNA, CDR2 YSLEER, per germline. The CDR3 coding sequence is TGCGCCAGTAGCCAAGAAATGGGAACAAACATTCAGTACTTC. It codes for CASSQEMGTNIQYF.

The CDR3: CASSFVAGVEDTQYF. CDR3 DNA sequence: TGTGCCAGCAGCTTCGTGGCGGGAGTTGAAGATACGCAGTATTTT. The rearrangement uses TRBV5-5 and TRBJ2-3; TRBD2 matches 7 bases. The CDR3 is 15 amino acids. Germline CDR1 reads SGHKS; CDR2 reads YYEKEE (reference sequence). V gave up 2 bases and J gave up 5 bases; unmatched junction bases: 8.